This T cell receptor (beta chain) was documented in a study of blood T cell repertoires in COVID-19. Measured with immunoSEQ multiplex PCR; TCRdb has only the in-frame clones, and not every one. The table lists 150,000 to 180,000 clones, around 80% of them singletons. The length of the CDR3 is 20 residues. Germline V lookup: CDR1 LGHDT, CDR2 YNNKEL (reference sequence). The V and J ends lost 4 bases and 0 bases, in that order; junction bases with no gene match: 13. This receptor was obtained from a man in his forties or fifties who had recovered from COVID-19. What was sequenced was PBMCs or T cells enriched from blood (not recorded which). This chain joins TRBV3-1 (or the pseudogene TRBV3-2) and TRBJ2-6; 9 bases align to TRBD1. The CDR3 loop reads CASSPTPGQGTDSGANVLTF. DNA for the CDR3: TGTGCCAGCAGCCCGACGCCGGGACAGGGCACTGACTCTGGGGCCAACGTCCTGACTTTC.